Sequencing of this TCR beta chain was carried out in a study of cytotoxic CD8 clonotypes in ibrutinib-treated CLL (dated by TCRdb to the early 2020s). General notes on the study: The cohort included roughly 15 treatment-naive and some 10 relapsed/refractory patients; roughly 17 were IGHV unmutated. Responses were partial in some 24 patients and complete in 2; after median around 65 months follow-up, around 14 stayed in remission and roughly twelve progressed. Every remission and progressive disease sample was obtained while ibrutinib was still being received by the patients. On average, each sample yielded about 260,000 productive templates and tens of thousands of productive rearrangements. Samples at response were collected after a median of 12 months of treatment, with a range of roughly 6 to 40 months. Cryopreserved peripheral blood mononuclear cells were obtained prior to treatment, at the time of response, and at either disease progression or sustained remission. Of the approximately 90 participants in the trial, about two dozen had longitudinal samples available.

The germline V gene provides CDR1 SGHVS and CDR2 FNYEAQ. Reading from cysteine to phenylalanine, the CDR3 counts 17 amino acids. Just the 51-base CDR3 DNA is kept, in frame starting at base 1. The V end loses 1 base and the J end loses 6 bases, and a stretch of 19 bases separates them. To note about this clone: What this receptor recognizes is not known. No quality values exist for individual bases; no much larger clone is one base distant.

What the time point label conveys for this sample: roughly 12 months on ibrutinib. Approximately 2 micrograms of genomic DNA were extracted from cryopreserved PBMCs for TCR beta library preparation. Longitudinal blood samples from CLL patients on ibrutinib monotherapy were analyzed using high-throughput TCR beta sequencing. The patients took part in an open-label, single-center phase 2 trial of ibrutinib monotherapy. On a MiSeq, deep resolution sequencing aimed for a depth between 1 in 1 million and 1 in 200,000 T cells, with each clonotype covered approximately 10x on average. The immunoSEQ hsTCRB Kit was used to generate the TCR beta libraries. The authors' pipeline ran thus. The data were analyzed with ImmunoSEQ Analyzer and ImmunoSEQ Data Assistant, and V, D and J gene assignments followed IMGT definitions. Clonality, which ranges from 0 to 1, was calculated as one minus the normalized Shannon entropy of productive rearrangement frequencies. Only overrepresented clonotypes making up at least 0.05% of each patient's repertoire were included in the public clonotype analysis. Thirteen age-matched healthy donor repertoires from immuneACCESS served as clonality controls. What TCRdb holds here is the immuneACCESS table cut down to in-frame rearrangements. Part of the clones is not present; checked against another copy, under half of the missing clones reflect an unresolved V gene, and the others are unexplained. That table furnishes V, J and clone size, whereas the DNA furnished D and trimming. A total of fewer than 100,000 clones appear in this sample, roughly 77% of them only once. In total, the top ten clones hold roughly 5% of the sample.

Results and caveats for the whole study, not just this receptor: Public clonotypes were rare and either shrank or stayed stable during treatment, and the rise in clonality at ibrutinib response reflected expansion of private clonotypes. At baseline, clonality was higher than in age-matched healthy donors and showed a strong correlation with circulating CD8+ T-cell counts. Clonality increased at ibrutinib response, stayed stable in sustained remission, and fell back toward baseline at progression. Sampling times were not matched between patients in sustained remission and patients whose disease was progressing, and lymph node repertoires were not examined.

The chain links TRBV7-6 with TRBJ2-1, with TRBD2 as a weak D call on 7 bases. The TCR comes from a human donor with chronic lymphocytic leukemia. This specimen consisted of PBMCs, obtained after 12 months of ibrutinib treatment. The CDR3 loop reads CASSLGGGPSGFNEQFF. DNA sequence: TGTGCCAGCAGCTTAGGGGGGGGGCCTAGCGGATTCAATGAGCAGTTCTTC.